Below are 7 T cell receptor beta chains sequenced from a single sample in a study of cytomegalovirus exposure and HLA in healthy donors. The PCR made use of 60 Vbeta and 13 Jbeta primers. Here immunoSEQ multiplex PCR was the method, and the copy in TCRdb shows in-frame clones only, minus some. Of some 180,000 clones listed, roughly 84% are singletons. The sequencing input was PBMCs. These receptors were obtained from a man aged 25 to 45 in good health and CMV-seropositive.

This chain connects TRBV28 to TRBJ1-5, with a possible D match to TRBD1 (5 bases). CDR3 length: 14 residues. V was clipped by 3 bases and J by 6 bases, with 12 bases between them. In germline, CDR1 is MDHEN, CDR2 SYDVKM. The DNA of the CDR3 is TGTGCCAGCAGTTTTATGGGGGGGGGTCAGCCCCAGCATTTT. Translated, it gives CASSFMGGGQPQHF.

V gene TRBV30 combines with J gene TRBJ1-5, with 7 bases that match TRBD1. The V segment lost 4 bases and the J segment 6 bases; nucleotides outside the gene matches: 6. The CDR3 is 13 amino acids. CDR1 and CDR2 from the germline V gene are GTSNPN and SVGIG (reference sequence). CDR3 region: CAWNRGRGQPQHF. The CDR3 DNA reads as TGTGCCTGGAACAGGGGACGGGGTCAGCCCCAGCATTTT.

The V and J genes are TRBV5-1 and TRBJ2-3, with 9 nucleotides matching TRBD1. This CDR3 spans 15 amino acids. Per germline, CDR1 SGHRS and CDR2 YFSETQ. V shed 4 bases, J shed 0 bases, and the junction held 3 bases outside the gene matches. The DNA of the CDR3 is TGCGCCAGCAGCGTGGGACAGGGCAGCACAGATACGCAGTATTTT. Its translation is CASSVGQGSTDTQYF.

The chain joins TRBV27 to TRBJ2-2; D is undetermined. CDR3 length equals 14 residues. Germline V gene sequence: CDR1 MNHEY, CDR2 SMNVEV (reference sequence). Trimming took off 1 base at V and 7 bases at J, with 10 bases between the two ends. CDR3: CASSLLSSGGELFF. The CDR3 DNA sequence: TGTGCCAGCAGTTTATTGAGCTCGGGCGGGGAGCTGTTTTTT.

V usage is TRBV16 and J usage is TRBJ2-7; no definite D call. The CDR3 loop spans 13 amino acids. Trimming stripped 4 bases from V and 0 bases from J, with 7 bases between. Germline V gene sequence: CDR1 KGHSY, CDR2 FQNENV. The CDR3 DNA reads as TGTGCCAGCAGCCCCGCGAGCTCCTACGAGCAGTACTTC. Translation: CASSPASSYEQYF.

CDR3 residues: CANGQGPDTQYF. In DNA form, the CDR3 reads TGTGCCAACGGACAGGGTCCAGATACGCAGTATTTT. The V gene is TRBV10-3, the J gene TRBJ2-3; 8 nucleotides align to TRBD1. Germline CDR1 ENHRY, CDR2 SYGVKD. V gave up 10 bases and J gave up 4 bases; unmatched junction bases: 4. The CDR3 contains 12 residues.

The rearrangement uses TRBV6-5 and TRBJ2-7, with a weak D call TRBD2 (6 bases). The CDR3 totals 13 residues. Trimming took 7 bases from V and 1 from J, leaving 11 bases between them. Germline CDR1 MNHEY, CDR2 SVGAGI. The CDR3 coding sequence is TGTGCCAGCACAGGGACTTTATCCTACGAGCAGTACTTC. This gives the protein CASTGTLSYEQYF.